These 3 T cell receptor beta chains came from one sample sequenced in a study of neurological immune-mediated disorders. TCRdb reprocessed the 5' RACE reads with MiXCR, giving one entry per CDR3 protein. The sample lists roughly 17,000 distinct CDR3 sequences, about 10% occurring once. Material: CD8+ T cells from blood. Receptors were obtained from a man between 45 and 60 years old in good health.

This clonotype was seen more than once but under ten times. The genes are TRBV20-1 and TRBJ2-7; D possibly corresponds to TRBD1 (7 bases). V lost 3 bases and J 5 bases, leaving 14 bases between the germline ends. This CDR3 contains 13 residues. Germline values: CDR1 DFQATT, CDR2 SNEGSKA (reference sequence). The CDR3, as DNA: TGCAGTGCTAGGGAGGGGACAGCCGACGAGCAGTACTTC. It codes for CSAREGTADEQYF.

This clonotype was recorded at least ten times. V gene TRBV3-1 combines with J gene TRBJ1-2; 7 nucleotides align to TRBD1. V gave up 4 bases and J gave up 3 bases; unmatched junction bases: 8. CDR1 is LGHDT and CDR2 is YNNKEL in the germline V gene (reference sequence). This CDR3 has 15 residues. CDR3 DNA: TGTGCCAGCAGCCGCCGACTTGACAGGGACTATGGCTACACCTTC. Protein: CASSRRLDRDYGYTF.

This clonotype was picked up many times. The chain uses TRBV5-1 and TRBJ2-1; 8 positions match TRBD2. The germline CDR1 and CDR2 sequences are SGHRS and YFSETQ. J lost 3 bases, V lost 4 bases, and 12 bases had no gene match. This CDR3 spans 17 amino acids. This chain's CDR3 is CASSPMTSALGYNEQFF. In nucleotides, the CDR3 is TGCGCCAGCAGCCCTATGACTAGCGCCCTCGGCTACAATGAGCAGTTCTTC.